This TCR beta chain derives from a study of blood T cell repertoires in COVID-19. Overall study context: T cells, B-cell-depleted T cells, or PBMCs supplied cDNA or gDNA.

V shed 2 bases and J shed 6 bases, with 5 bases lying between them. The CDR3 is made up of 13 amino acids. Measured with immunoSEQ multiplex PCR; TCRdb has only the in-frame clones, and not every one. Among some 26,000 clones listed, under 85% were seen once. The clonotype originates from an older man with acute or convalescent COVID-19. Sequencing was carried out using peripheral blood. The chain uses TRBV12-3 or TRBV12-4 and TRBJ1-6; D is unclear. Written as DNA, the CDR3 is TGTGCCAGCAGTTTAAGCATTAATTCACCCCTCCACTTT. This translates into CASSLSINSPLHF.